The 29 T cell receptor beta chains below were found in one sample sequenced in a study of blood T cell repertoires in COVID-19. Some clones are missing from TCRdb's copy, which holds only in-frame ones; the method was immunoSEQ multiplex PCR. The sample has fewer than 250,000 clones, about 87% seen once; the top ten hold over 1.5%. Sequencing was carried out using peripheral blood. The origin of the receptors is a man between 65 and 85 years old with acute or convalescent COVID-19.

For the CDR3, the DNA is TGTGCCAGCAGCCTGGGACAGGGGGTGGTCACCGGGGAGCTGTTTTTT. It specifies CASSLGQGVVTGELFF. The rearrangement links TRBV5-4 to TRBJ2-2, with TRBD1 matching 11 bases. This CDR3 is built from 16 residues. Germline V gives CDR1 SGHNT, CDR2 YYREEE (reference sequence). J gave up 4 bases and V 4 bases, and 6 bases lay outside the gene matches.

The table lists this clone with a count of one. The same CDR3 also results from other DNA sequences found in this sample. The rearrangement links TRBV10-2 to TRBJ2-7; a weak D match, TRBD2 (6 bases). Germline V lookup: CDR1 WSHSY, CDR2 SAAADI. The length of the CDR3 is 12 residues. V gave up 5 bases and J gave up 3 bases, with 8 bases separating them. The CDR3 DNA sequence: TGCGCCAGCAGTAGTAGCGGCTACGAGCAGTACTTC. Translated: CASSSSGYEQYF.

As regards this clone: Other DNA sequences in this specimen translate into the identical CDR3. The chain combines TRBV28 with TRBJ1-5; the match to TRBD1 covers 10 bases. V trimming: 4 bases; J trimming: 6 bases; junction bases outside the gene matches: 3. Germline V gives CDR1 MDHEN, CDR2 SYDVKM. CDR3 length equals 14 residues. In DNA, the CDR3 is TGTGCCAGCAGTTCCGGGACAGGGGTTCAGCCCCAGCATTTT. This codes for CASSSGTGVQPQHF.

The chain couples TRBV6-6 to TRBJ1-1; D not certain. Trimming stripped 2 bases from V and 3 bases from J, with 7 bases between. In germline, CDR1 is MNHNY, CDR2 SVGAGI (reference sequence). This CDR3 is built from 13 residues. CDR3 bases: TGTGCCAGCAGTTACAAGACTTACACTGAAGCTTTCTTT. Its translation: CASSYKTYTEAFF.

This clone showed up just once. The V and J genes are TRBV9 and TRBJ1-3; D unresolved. The CDR3 loop spans 16 amino acids. Germline V gene lookup returns CDR1 SGDLS and CDR2 YYNGEE. Trimming took off 4 bases at V and 0 bases at J, with 14 bases between the two ends. CDR3 protein: CASSPPGSSSGNTIYF. The CDR3, as DNA: TGTGCCAGCAGCCCCCCGGGGTCAAGCTCTGGAAACACCATATATTTT.

V gene TRBV7-2 combines with J gene TRBJ2-7, with 7 nucleotides matching TRBD2. Germline V lookup: CDR1 SGHTA, CDR2 FQGNSA. This CDR3 spans 14 amino acids. The V and J ends lost 8 bases and 2 bases, in that order; junction bases with no gene match: 9. CDR3 bases: TGTGCCAGCCGGAAAGCGGGAAGTACCTACGAGCAGTACTTC. It is translated as CASRKAGSTYEQYF.

The chain carries TRBV15 and TRBJ2-2; a possible D gene is TRBD1 (8 bases). Germline CDR1 reads LNHNV; CDR2 reads YYDKDF (reference sequence). This CDR3 region has 15 residues. V was pared by 4 bases and J by 7 bases, with 16 bases between. The CDR3 loop reads CATSKEQGGIGELFF. CDR3 DNA sequence: TGTGCCACCAGCAAAGAACAGGGGGGGATCGGGGAGCTGTTTTTT.

A remark on this clone: Mismatch with germline at one junction end may stem from a read error. This chain connects TRBV3-1 (or the pseudogene TRBV3-2) to TRBJ2-7; 9 bases are shared with TRBD1. CDR3 length: 13 residues. CDR1 is LGHDT, CDR2 YNNKEL, per germline (reference sequence). CDR3 loop: CASSQGQGGLGFF. The DNA of the CDR3 is TGTGCCAGCAGCCAAGGACAGGGGGGTCTGGGATTCTTC.

V and J are TRBV25-1 and TRBJ1-5; 7 bases are shared with TRBD1. Germline CDR1 MGHDK, CDR2 SYGVNS. The CDR3 is made up of 13 amino acids. The junction had 1 base not matched to a gene; V was cut back by 4 bases and J by 4 bases. CDR3 loop: CASSVTGNQPQHF. The CDR3 DNA reads TGTGCCAGCAGTGTGACAGGGAATCAGCCCCAGCATTTT.

This rearrangement joins TRBV5-1 to TRBJ1-5; D ambiguous. With 1 base removed from V and 4 bases from J, the gap between germline ends came to 6 bases. Germline CDR1 reads SGHRS; CDR2 reads YFSETQ. There are 13 residues in the CDR3. The CDR3 DNA reads as TGCGCCAGCAGCTTGACAGAGAATCAGCCCCAGCATTTT. Translated: CASSLTENQPQHF.

The V and J genes are TRBV19 and TRBJ1-5; D call uncertain. The CDR3 contains 14 residues. V lost 5 bases, J lost 6 bases, and 14 bases lay in between. Germline V gives CDR1 LNHDA, CDR2 SQIVND (reference sequence). This CDR3 is CASSPLGERQPQHF. CDR3 sequence (DNA): TGTGCCAGTAGTCCCCTCGGGGAGCGTCAGCCCCAGCATTTT.

This clone was seen just once. CDR3 coding DNA: TGTGCCACCAGTGCCCCAGGGATCGAGACCCAGTACTTC. Translation gives CATSAPGIETQYF. This chain connects TRBV24-1 to TRBJ2-5, with TRBD1 as a possible D gene (5 bases). CDR1 KGHDR and CDR2 SFDVKD come from the germline V gene. This CDR3 is built from 13 residues. Trimming shortened V by 5 bases and J by 5 bases, and 11 bases separated the two germline ends.

The V call is TRBV28, the J call TRBJ1-2, with 7 bases identical to TRBD1. V lost 2 bases, J lost 8 bases, and 8 bases stayed unmatched. The CDR3 covers 14 residues. The germline gives CDR1 MDHEN, CDR2 SYDVKM. The CDR3 spells CASSLTEGARGYTF. CDR3 nucleotides: TGTGCCAGCAGTTTAACCGAGGGGGCGCGGGGCTACACCTTC.

J is TRBJ2-1 and V is TRBV6-2 or TRBV6-3; TRBD2 agrees at 10 bases. Germline CDR1 and CDR2: MNHEY and SVGEGT. The V gene end was trimmed by 5 bases and the J gene end by 9 bases; junction bases not matched to a gene: 16. The CDR3 covers 17 residues. CDR3: CASSPLPTSGKHLEQFF. In DNA form, the CDR3 reads TGTGCCAGCAGTCCCCTCCCTACTAGCGGGAAGCATCTTGAGCAGTTCTTC.

This chain joins TRBV11-2 and TRBJ2-3, with 10 nucleotides matching TRBD2. V shed 5 bases and J 3 bases; nucleotides not matched to a gene: 17. This CDR3 contains 19 residues. CDR1 is SGHAT, CDR2 FQNNGV, per germline. The CDR3 DNA sequence: TGTGCCAGCAGCCCGCGCCCGGCTAGCGGGAGAGTCGTAACAGATACGCAGTATTTT. Its protein product is CASSPRPASGRVVTDTQYF. Complete variable domain (other parts from reference TRBV11-2 and TRBJ2-3): EAGVAQSPRYKIIEKRQSVAFWCNPISGHATLYWYQQILGQGPKLLIQFQNNGVVDDSQLPKDRFSAERLKGVDSTLKIQPAKLEDSAVYLCASSPRPASGRVVTDTQYFGPGTRLTVL.

V and J are TRBV27 and TRBJ1-1; tentative D call: TRBD1 (6 bases). Germline CDR1 and CDR2: MNHEY and SMNVEV (reference sequence). V was cut by 5 bases and J by 1 base, with 11 bases left in between. The CDR3 spans 14 residues. For the CDR3, the DNA is TGTGCCAGCAGTAGGTACAGGGAGAACACTGAAGCTTTCTTT. Translated: CASSRYRENTEAFF.

CDR3 sequence (DNA): TGTGCCAGCAGTCCCGGGACTAGCGGGATCTCCTACAATGAGCAGTTCTTC. Its translation is CASSPGTSGISYNEQFF. J is TRBJ2-1 and V is TRBV27; TRBD2 matches 13 bases. The CDR3 sequence is 17 residues long. The germline gives CDR1 MNHEY, CDR2 SMNVEV (reference sequence). After removal of 5 bases from V and 0 bases from J, the junction contained 4 bases not matched to a gene.

The chain recombines TRBV24-1 with TRBJ2-1; 9 bases map to TRBD2. Per germline, CDR1 KGHDR and CDR2 SFDVKD. V dropped 4 bases and J dropped 4; count of bases not matched to a gene: 13. The CDR3 totals 18 residues. CDR3 bases: TGTGCCACCAGTGAGCGGACTAGCGACCAGAGAATTTACAATGAGCAGTTCTTC. It codes for CATSERTSDQRIYNEQFF.

This chain uses TRBV3-1 (or the pseudogene TRBV3-2) with TRBJ2-2, with D perhaps TRBD2 (5 bases). The ends were cut back, 1 base at V and 5 bases at J, with 8 bases in the middle. Germline V gene lookup returns CDR1 LGHDT and CDR2 YNNKEL (reference sequence). This CDR3 spans 14 amino acids. Written as DNA, the CDR3 is TGTGCCAGCAGCCAAGGCACTAGGACCGGGGAGCTGTTTTTT. This codes for CASSQGTRTGELFF.

The V call is TRBV10-3, the J call TRBJ2-5; 8 bases are shared with TRBD2. CDR1 is ENHRY and CDR2 is SYGVKD in the germline V gene. V shed 2 bases and J 5 bases; nucleotides not matched to a gene: 13. The CDR3 totals 17 residues. The CDR3 protein is CAISEPGVAGYRETQYF. CDR3 coding DNA: TGTGCCATCAGTGAGCCGGGGGTAGCGGGATACCGGGAGACCCAGTACTTC.

The V gene is TRBV7-6, the J gene TRBJ2-7; 7 positions match TRBD2. V lost 1 base, J lost 4 bases, and 13 bases stayed unmatched. CDR3 length: 17 amino acids. The germline V gene has CDR1 SGHVS and CDR2 FNYEAQ. The CDR3 DNA is TGTGCCAGCAGCTTAGGGGGGGTGACTAGCCCCTCGTACGAGCAGTACTTC. This codes for CASSLGGVTSPSYEQYF.

The chain couples TRBV18 to TRBJ2-4; no definite D call. The CDR3 extends over 13 amino acids. Per the germline V gene, CDR1 is KGHSH and CDR2 is LQKENI. V dropped 6 bases and J dropped 5 bases, with 11 bases sitting between them. The CDR3 region has the DNA TGTGCCAGCTCTCAGACGGAGCAAAACATTCAGTACTTC. Amino acids: CASSQTEQNIQYF.

The V gene is TRBV5-5, the J gene TRBJ2-1; the match to TRBD2 covers 11 bases. Germline V gene data show CDR1 as SGHKS and CDR2 as YYEKEE (reference sequence). The CDR3 is made up of 16 amino acids. Trimming removed 4 bases from V and 8 bases from J; junction bases left unmatched: 11. CDR3 region: CASSQPGLAVYDEQFF. CDR3 sequence (DNA): TGTGCCAGCAGCCAACCGGGACTAGCGGTATATGATGAGCAGTTCTTC.

V is TRBV30 and J is TRBJ2-3; 10 bases align to TRBD2. The CDR3 sequence is 18 residues long. J lost 2 bases, V lost 4 bases, and 15 bases had no gene match. CDR1 and CDR2 from the germline V gene are GTSNPN and SVGIG (reference sequence). The CDR3: CAWKGALILAGNTDTQYF. CDR3 coding DNA: TGTGCCTGGAAGGGGGCATTAATACTAGCGGGGAACACAGATACGCAGTATTTT. Full variable domain (missing parts from reference TRBV30 and TRBJ2-3): SQTIHQWPATLVQPVGSPLSLECTVEGTSNPNLYWYRQAAGRGLQLLFYSVGIGQISSEVPQNLSASRPQDRQFILSSKKLLLSDSGFYLCAWKGALILAGNTDTQYFGPGTRLTVL.

This clone was seen once. V is TRBV30 and J is TRBJ2-1; D is possibly TRBD2 (5 bases). Germline-derived CDR1 and CDR2 are GTSNPN and SVGIG (reference sequence). The V end lost 5 bases, the J end lost 8 bases, and 10 bases lay between the germline ends. This CDR3 has 11 residues. The CDR3 protein is CAWSQRDEQFF. CDR3 sequence (DNA): TGTGCCTGGTCCCAGAGGGATGAGCAGTTCTTC.

The gene calls are TRBV7-3 and TRBJ2-6; 10 nucleotides match TRBD1. The CDR3 is 17 residues long. The trim removed 3 bases at V and 3 bases at J, leaving 5 bases unmatched. Germline V gene lookup returns CDR1 SGHTA and CDR2 FQGTGA. CDR3 protein: CASSFGTGAVGANVLTF. Here the CDR3 DNA reads TGTGCCAGCAGCTTCGGGACAGGGGCCGTTGGGGCCAACGTCCTGACTTTC. The whole variable domain, remainder taken from reference TRBV7-3 and TRBJ2-6, is GAGVSQTPSNKVTEKGKYVELRCDPISGHTALYWYRQSLGQGPEFLIYFQGTGAADDSGLPNDRFFAVRPEGSVSTLKIQRTERGDSAVYLCASSFGTGAVGANVLTFGAGSRLTVL.

This clone showed up just once. The genes are TRBV6-5 and TRBJ2-1, with 8 bases aligning to TRBD2. The V gene's germline CDR1 is MNHEY and CDR2 SVGAGI. V trimming: 4 bases; J trimming: 4 bases; junction bases outside the gene matches: 6. CDR3 length: 15 amino acids. The CDR3 sequence: CASSWGAGEYNEQFF. The CDR3 region has the DNA TGTGCCAGCAGTTGGGGAGCGGGAGAGTACAATGAGCAGTTCTTC.

The V and J genes are TRBV24-1 and TRBJ1-4; 7 bases are a match to TRBD1. V lost 2 bases and J lost 10; bases outside the gene matches: 9. CDR1 KGHDR and CDR2 SFDVKD come from the germline V gene. The CDR3 contains 15 residues. CDR3 sequence (DNA): TGTGCCACCAGTGATTCTGGACAGGATAGGGTAAAACTGTTTTTT. The encoded protein is CATSDSGQDRVKLFF.

The table lists this clone with a few counts. The chain is built from TRBV4-1 and TRBJ2-1, with unresolved D. V was trimmed by 0 bases and J by 6 bases, leaving 9 bases between them. CDR1 is MGHRA and CDR2 is YSYEKL in the germline V gene. The CDR3 sequence is 14 residues long. The CDR3 nucleotides are TGCGCCAGCAGCCAAGATGAAAAGCGCAATGAGCAGTTCTTC. Protein: CASSQDEKRNEQFF.